This T cell receptor (beta chain) was retrieved from a study of blood T cells in healthy people across ages. Germline assignment: CDR1 SGHDT and CDR2 YYEEEE. The CDR3 is 13 amino acids. V was pared by 4 bases and J by 9 bases, with 6 bases of the junction left unmatched. Collection of 7.5 to 10 milliliters of peripheral blood was performed for each donor. The authors ran a second PCR of 7 to 11 cycles using a sample-barcoded 5' primer and a J-beta primer mix. MiXCR, run by TCRdb on the 5' RACE reads, gives a single entry per CDR3 protein. The table lists 1.8 million or so distinct CDR3 sequences, around 42% of them singletons.

The receptor was isolated from a human donor in good health. The specimen was blood. The chain joins TRBV5-6 to TRBJ2-1; 8 bases are shared with TRBD2. CDR3: CASSATGGGEQFF. As DNA, the CDR3 is TGTGCCAGCAGCGCGACGGGGGGGGGTGAGCAGTTCTTC.